The clone carrying this T cell receptor (beta chain) has only a few counts. The antigen remains undetermined. It was uncontrolled infection, other autoimmune disease, pregnancy or lactation that excluded patients. The TCR beta CDR3 regions underwent amplification using RNA transcripts as the source. First-round RT-PCR targeting the TCR CDR3 was performed with the HTBI primer set. TCRdb reanalysed the multiplex PCR reads using MiXCR and keeps one entry per CDR3 protein. The table shows approximately 640,000 distinct CDR3 sequences, with 17% occurring only once. This sample is part of a study of T cells in Graves' hyperthyroidism and ophthalmopathy. General study findings and limits: Blood also carried most thyroid clonotypes expanded above 0.001. Onset of ophthalmopathy came a median about 6.5 months after the model predicted it. Ophthalmopathy could be told apart from stable hyperthyroidism with a 13 V-J model.

Germline CDR1 and CDR2: SGHTA and FQGNSA. The ends were cut back, 1 base at V and 0 bases at J, with 13 bases in the middle. The CDR3 has 18 amino acids. V gene TRBV7-2 combines with J gene TRBJ2-6; D tentatively reads TRBD1 or TRBD2 (5 bases each). Material for sequencing was blood. This receptor was identified in a middle-aged man with Graves' hyperthyroidism. The DNA of the CDR3 is TGTGCCAGCAGCTTAGGATCTCGGGGCTTCTCTGGGGCCAACGTCCTGACTTTC. It translates to CASSLGSRGFSGANVLTF.